The 30 T cell receptor beta chains in this list originate from one sample, sequenced in a study of blood T cell repertoires in COVID-19. Measured with immunoSEQ multiplex PCR; TCRdb has only the in-frame clones, and not every one. The repertoire holds more than 80,000 clones, with about 70% as singletons. The sample taken for sequencing was peripheral blood. These TCRs come from a human donor with acute or convalescent COVID-19. The donor label of this sample is uncertain.

The chain is built from TRBV5-4 and TRBJ2-2, with 7 bases identical to TRBD1. J was trimmed by 5 bases and V by 5 bases; bases with no gene match: 9. Germline V gene data show CDR1 as SGHNT and CDR2 as YYREEE (reference sequence). CDR3 size: 15 residues. CDR3 residues: CASSTKQGSTGELFF. The CDR3 bases are TGTGCCAGCAGTACCAAACAGGGGTCAACCGGGGAGCTGTTTTTT.

The V and J genes are TRBV12-3 or TRBV12-4 and TRBJ1-1, with 7 nucleotides matching TRBD1. V was pared by 6 bases and J by 6 bases, with 4 bases of the junction left unmatched. This CDR3 comprises 12 residues. The CDR3 sequence is CASREGAAEAFF. The CDR3, as DNA: TGTGCCAGCAGGGAGGGGGCGGCTGAAGCTTTCTTT.

This chain uses TRBV11-2 with TRBJ1-6, with a weak D call TRBD1 (5 bases). This CDR3 has 16 residues. V was pared by 0 bases and J by 7 bases, with 13 bases between. Per germline, CDR1 SGHAT and CDR2 FQNNGV. CDR3 nucleotides: TGTGCCAGCAGCTTAGAAGGGGAAAGAATGAATTCACCCCTCCACTTT. Its protein product is CASSLEGERMNSPLHF.

The rearrangement links TRBV5-1 to TRBJ2-5; D gene uncertain. Germline CDR1 and CDR2: SGHRS and YFSETQ. The CDR3 covers 15 residues. The V end was cut by 0 bases, the J end by 5 bases, with 14 bases between. The CDR3 nucleotides are TGCGCCAGCAGCTTGGACGGGTCCGACGGGGAGACCCAGTACTTC. This translates into CASSLDGSDGETQYF.

The rearrangement joins TRBV28 to TRBJ1-2, with TRBD1 identical over 10 bases. The CDR3 spans 14 residues. The germline gives CDR1 MDHEN, CDR2 SYDVKM. Trimming cost V 5 bases and J 6 bases; bases outside gene matches: 6. In DNA form, the CDR3 reads TGTGCCAGCAGTATTCTGGGGACAGGGGATGGCTACACCTTC. It specifies CASSILGTGDGYTF.

This clone was found a few times. This chain connects TRBV28 to TRBJ1-3, with 11 nucleotides matching TRBD1. Unmatched junction bases numbered 6, after V lost 5 bases and J lost 0 bases. CDR3 length: 17 amino acids. Germline V gene sequence: CDR1 MDHEN, CDR2 SYDVKM. The CDR3 sequence is CASSGQGAMNSGNTIYF. CDR3 sequence (DNA): TGTGCCAGCAGTGGACAGGGGGCGATGAACTCTGGAAACACCATATATTTT.

The rearrangement uses TRBV29-1 and TRBJ1-5; TRBD1 aligns across 9 bases. Germline lookup yields CDR1 SQVTM and CDR2 ANQGSEA. The CDR3 runs to 14 residues. The V and J ends lost 4 bases and 3 bases, in that order; junction bases with no gene match: 4. The CDR3 reads CSVVGQGDNQPQHF. The CDR3 DNA reads as TGCAGCGTTGTGGGACAGGGTGACAATCAGCCCCAGCATTTT.

V and J are TRBV5-1 and TRBJ2-2; 9 positions agree with TRBD1. Per germline, CDR1 SGHRS and CDR2 YFSETQ. V shed 2 bases and J 6 bases; nucleotides not matched to a gene: 2. CDR3 length equals 14 residues. The CDR3 sequence: CASSFGQGSGELFF. Written as DNA, the CDR3 is TGCGCCAGCAGCTTCGGACAGGGGTCCGGGGAGCTGTTTTTT.

In this sample, this clone turned up a few times. The chain joins TRBV4-1 to TRBJ1-2; 7 nucleotides agree with TRBD1. CDR1 MGHRA and CDR2 YSYEKL come from the germline V gene. This CDR3 region has 15 residues. With V trimmed by 4 bases and J by 6 bases, 11 bases remained unmatched. CDR3 DNA: TGCGCCAGCAGCCCCCAACAGGGGTCCCTTAATGGCTACACCTTC. This sequence encodes CASSPQQGSLNGYTF.

This clone was seen ten or more times. The genes are TRBV25-1 and TRBJ1-4; D might be TRBD1 (5 bases). Germline V gene data show CDR1 as MGHDK and CDR2 as SYGVNS. Trimming took off 5 bases at V and 8 bases at J, with 9 bases between the two ends. CDR3 length equals 12 residues. CDR3 protein: CASSQGREKLFF. The DNA for the CDR3 is TGTGCCAGCAGTCAGGGTAGGGAAAAACTGTTTTTT.

The chain is built from TRBV9 and TRBJ1-3; D not certain. This CDR3 comprises 14 residues. V was clipped by 0 bases and J by 7 bases, with 11 bases between them. CDR1 SGDLS and CDR2 YYNGEE come from the germline V gene. CDR3 region: CASSVDEVGNTIYF. The CDR3, as DNA: TGTGCCAGCAGCGTAGACGAGGTCGGCAACACCATATATTTT.

The chain carries TRBV30 and TRBJ1-1, with D perhaps TRBD1 (5 bases). V lost 3 bases and J lost 0, with 14 bases in between. The CDR3 has 15 residues. Germline V CDR1 and CDR2: GTSNPN, SVGIG (reference sequence). DNA of the CDR3: TGTGCCTGGAGCCCGGGGGGTCGGCTGAACACTGAAGCTTTCTTT. The encoded protein is CAWSPGGRLNTEAFF.

This clone was counted a single time. V and J are TRBV9 and TRBJ2-7, with 7 bases fitting TRBD2. Germline V lookup: CDR1 SGDLS, CDR2 YYNGEE. V lost 0 bases and J lost 2; bases outside the gene matches: 5. The CDR3 totals 15 residues. CDR3 sequence reads: CASSVASGTTYEQYF. The CDR3 DNA reads TGTGCCAGCAGCGTAGCCTCCGGGACTACCTACGAGCAGTACTTC.

This chain links TRBV3-1 (or the pseudogene TRBV3-2) with TRBJ1-1; D is possibly TRBD1 (6 bases). The CDR3 covers 14 residues. V lost 6 bases, J lost 6 bases, and 17 bases lay in between. Germline loops: CDR1 LGHDT, CDR2 YNNKEL (reference sequence). CDR3 coding DNA: TGTGCCAGCAGAGGGGGGGGATCTACGCCTGAAGCTTTCTTT. As protein: CASRGGGSTPEAFF.

The V gene is TRBV10-3, the J gene TRBJ1-2, with no clear D. This CDR3 is built from 13 residues. V lost 3 bases to trimming and J lost 4 bases, with 9 bases between them. The germline V gene has CDR1 ENHRY and CDR2 SYGVKD. The CDR3 DNA reads TGTGCCATCAGTGACAGTAACCTCTATGGCTACACCTTC. Its translation is CAISDSNLYGYTF.

J is TRBJ1-5 and V is TRBV2; TRBD1 matches 7 bases. The CDR3 sequence is 16 residues long. V shed 7 bases and J 0 bases; nucleotides not matched to a gene: 9. The V gene's germline CDR1 is SNHLY and CDR2 FYNNEI. CDR3 protein: CASTRGTDNSNQPQHF. As DNA, the CDR3 is TGTGCCAGCACCCGAGGGACAGATAATAGCAATCAGCCCCAGCATTTT. The complete variable domain, with remaining parts taken from reference TRBV2 and TRBJ1-5, reads EPEVTQTPSHQVTQMGQEVILRCVPISNHLYFYWYRQILGQKVEFLVSFYNNEISEKSEIFDDQFSVERPDGSNFTLKIRSTKLEDSAMYFCASTRGTDNSNQPQHFGDGTRLSIL.

The rearrangement uses TRBV3-1 (or the pseudogene TRBV3-2) and TRBJ1-6, with 9 nucleotides matching TRBD1. The germline gives CDR1 LGHDT, CDR2 YNNKEL (reference sequence). The CDR3 is made up of 14 amino acids. Germline trimming cut 5 bases from V and 9 bases from J; bases unmatched to any gene: 5. The CDR3 spells CASSYGQGSSPLHF. The CDR3 nucleotides read TGTGCCAGCAGCTATGGACAGGGGAGTTCACCCCTCCACTTT.

The genes are TRBV5-1 and TRBJ1-2; 11 nucleotides line up with TRBD1. Germline lookup yields CDR1 SGHRS and CDR2 YFSETQ. The CDR3 consists of 15 residues. With 4 bases clipped from V and 4 bases from J, the junction kept 6 bases outside the gene matches. The CDR3 nucleotides read TGCGCCAGCAGCGCCGGGACAGGGGGGGCCTATGGCTACACCTTC. Protein product: CASSAGTGGAYGYTF.

The rearrangement links TRBV6-5 to TRBJ1-1, with TRBD1 matching 9 bases. The CDR3 has 15 residues. Per germline, CDR1 MNHEY and CDR2 SVGAGI. Trimming removed 2 bases from V and 1 base from J; junction bases left unmatched: 2. CDR3 sequence reads: CASSYRTGANTEAFF. Here the CDR3 DNA reads TGTGCCAGCAGTTACCGGACAGGGGCGAACACTGAAGCTTTCTTT.

The V gene is TRBV7-3, the J gene TRBJ2-2; D perhaps matches TRBD1 (6 bases). The CDR3 is 13 residues long. The germline V gene has CDR1 SGHTA and CDR2 FQGTGA. Trimming pared 6 bases from V and 3 bases from J, leaving 8 bases between. CDR3 amino acids: CASSYRDTGELFF. CDR3 DNA: TGTGCCAGCAGTTACAGGGACACCGGGGAGCTGTTTTTT.

V gene TRBV5-1 combines with J gene TRBJ1-2; D not resolved. This CDR3 spans 12 amino acids. CDR1 is SGHRS, CDR2 YFSETQ, per germline. V lost 3 bases, J lost 3 bases, and 6 bases lay in between. CDR3 DNA: TGCGCCAGCAGCTACGCAGACTATGGCTACACCTTC. Amino acid sequence: CASSYADYGYTF.

The chain has TRBV27 and TRBJ1-2; 7 nucleotides line up with TRBD1. Losses at the gene ends were 5 bases for V and 4 bases for J; bases not matched to a gene: 13. The CDR3 consists of 16 residues. Germline values: CDR1 MNHEY, CDR2 SMNVEV (reference sequence). CDR3 sequence reads: CASSQRGTASIYGYTF. Here the CDR3 DNA reads TGTGCCAGCAGTCAGAGAGGGACAGCCTCTATCTATGGCTACACCTTC.

V and J are TRBV24-1 and TRBJ2-3, with 10 bases lining up with TRBD1. Germline loops: CDR1 KGHDR, CDR2 SFDVKD. V was pared by 3 bases and J by 1 base, with 0 bases of the junction left unmatched. The CDR3 has 15 amino acids. CDR3 DNA sequence: TGTGCCACCAGTGATGACAGGGGGCGCACAGATACGCAGTATTTT. Encoded protein: CATSDDRGRTDTQYF.

The CDR3 region is CASSLRGMNTEAFF. CDR3 DNA sequence: TGTGCCAGCAGCTTAAGGGGAATGAACACTGAAGCTTTCTTT. The V gene is TRBV7-8, the J gene TRBJ1-1, with TRBD1 as a possible D gene (5 bases). Germline V CDR1 and CDR2: SGHVS, FQNEAQ. This CDR3 has 14 amino acids. V dropped 2 bases and J dropped 0 bases, with 7 bases sitting between them. Combining the CDR3 with reference TRBV7-8 and TRBJ1-1 gives the whole variable domain GAGVSQSPRYKVAKRGQDVALRCDPISGHVSLFWYQQALGQGPEFLTYFQNEAQLDKSGLPSDRFFAERPEGSVSTLKIQRTQQEDSAVYLCASSLRGMNTEAFFGQGTRLTVV.

J is TRBJ1-2 and V is TRBV9; 11 positions agree with TRBD1. The CDR3 has 15 residues. Germline V lookup: CDR1 SGDLS, CDR2 YYNGEE. Losses at the gene ends were 3 bases for V and 1 base for J; bases not matched to a gene: 2. The CDR3, as DNA: TGTGCCAGCAGCGAGGGGACAGGGGGTAACTATGGCTACACCTTC. This translates into CASSEGTGGNYGYTF.

The chain carries TRBV3-1 (or the pseudogene TRBV3-2) and TRBJ2-5, with a possible D match to TRBD1 (6 bases). CDR1 is LGHDT, CDR2 YNNKEL, per germline (reference sequence). Trimming took 1 base from V and 9 from J, leaving 12 bases between them. This CDR3 region has 13 residues. The CDR3 DNA sequence: TGTGCCAGCAGCCAAGGACAGGCCCCTGCCCAGTACTTC. Its translation is CASSQGQAPAQYF.

As concerns this clone: Other DNA sequences in this specimen translate into the identical CDR3. The chain is built from TRBV4-1 and TRBJ1-5; TRBD1 aligns across 8 bases. V was pared by 4 bases and J by 2 bases, with 4 bases of the junction left unmatched. There are 15 residues in the CDR3. The V gene's germline CDR1 is MGHRA and CDR2 YSYEKL. The DNA for the CDR3 is TGCGCCAGCAGCCGTACGGGACAGGGCAATCAGCCCCAGCATTTT. It codes for CASSRTGQGNQPQHF.

This clone was seen many times. The chain links TRBV6-1 to TRBJ2-7; D uncertain. This CDR3 is 15 amino acids long. The germline V gene encodes CDR1 MNHNS and CDR2 SASEGT. V lost 2 bases and J 0 bases, leaving 11 bases between the germline ends. CDR3 sequence: CASSELGFSSYEQYF. CDR3 in DNA: TGTGCCAGCAGTGAACTGGGCTTTTCCTCCTACGAGCAGTACTTC.

This rearrangement joins TRBV7-9 to TRBJ2-1; 8 bases fit TRBD1. The CDR3 spans 15 residues. Trimming took 6 bases from V and 6 from J; bases not matched to a gene: 10. The germline gives CDR1 SEHNR, CDR2 FQNEAQ (reference sequence). CDR3 region: CASSSWTGKVNEQFF. In DNA, the CDR3 is TGTGCCAGCAGTTCATGGACAGGGAAGGTCAATGAGCAGTTCTTC.

As concerns this clone: The same CDR3 can be traced to other DNA sequences in this sample. This chain connects TRBV15 to TRBJ1-3; no definite D call. CDR3 length equals 15 residues. Germline loops: CDR1 LNHNV, CDR2 YYDKDF (reference sequence). V gave up 0 bases and J gave up 2 bases, with 8 bases separating them. This chain's CDR3 is CATSREGRAGNTIYF. CDR3 coding DNA: TGTGCCACCAGCAGAGAAGGGAGAGCTGGAAACACCATATATTTT.